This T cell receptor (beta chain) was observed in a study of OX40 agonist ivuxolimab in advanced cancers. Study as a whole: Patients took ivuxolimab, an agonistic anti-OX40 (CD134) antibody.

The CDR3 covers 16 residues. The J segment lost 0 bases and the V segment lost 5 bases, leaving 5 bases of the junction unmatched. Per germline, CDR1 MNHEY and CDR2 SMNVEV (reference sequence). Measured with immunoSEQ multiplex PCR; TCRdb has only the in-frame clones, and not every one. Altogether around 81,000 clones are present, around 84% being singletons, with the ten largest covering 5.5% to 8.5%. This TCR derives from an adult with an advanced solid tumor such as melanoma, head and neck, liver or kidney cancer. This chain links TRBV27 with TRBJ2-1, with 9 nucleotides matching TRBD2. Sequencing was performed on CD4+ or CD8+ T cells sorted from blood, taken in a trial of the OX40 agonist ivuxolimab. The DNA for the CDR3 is TGTGCCAGCAGTCCCCTAGCGGGGTCCTCCTACAATGAGCAGTTCTTC. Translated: CASSPLAGSSYNEQFF.